The 21 T cell receptor beta chains presented below share a single source sample, sequenced in a study of blood T cell repertoires in COVID-19. The method was immunoSEQ multiplex PCR; TCRdb's version includes in-frame clones alone and lacks a portion of them. The sample yields about 65,000 clones, 80% to 90% seen once. Sequenced: peripheral blood. Receptors were obtained from an older man with acute or convalescent COVID-19.

This chain links TRBV19 with TRBJ1-1; no definite D call. Trimming removed 3 bases from V and 1 base from J, with 6 bases in between. The germline CDR1 and CDR2 sequences are LNHDA and SQIVND (reference sequence). The length of the CDR3 is 13 residues. The CDR3 spells CASSILRNTEAFF. DNA of the CDR3: TGTGCCAGTAGTATCCTCCGGAACACTGAAGCTTTCTTT.

The rearrangement links TRBV12-3 or TRBV12-4 to TRBJ2-2, with D possibly being TRBD2 (5 bases). Trimming shortened V by 7 bases and J by 7 bases, and 13 bases separated the two germline ends. This CDR3 spans 13 amino acids. The CDR3 bases are TGTGCCAGCATCACCACTAGGGACGGGGAGCTGTTTTTT. Translation gives CASITTRDGELFF.

On this clone itself: An end of the junction differs from the germline gene, which may be a read error. V and J are TRBV7-6 and TRBJ1-2, with D maybe TRBD1 (5 bases). The CDR3 consists of 15 residues. The germline V gene encodes CDR1 SGHVS and CDR2 FNYEAQ. The CDR3 nucleotides are TGTGCCATCAGCGGGGGGGGAGGACGAAGCTATGGCTACACCTTC. Protein: CAISGGGGRSYGYTF.

The chain carries TRBV19 and TRBJ1-2; 7 bases are shared with TRBD1. Trimming at V came to 6 bases and at J to 2 bases, leaving 15 bases not matched to a gene. CDR1 is LNHDA, CDR2 SQIVND, per germline (reference sequence). CDR3 length: 17 residues. In nucleotides, the CDR3 is TGTGCCAGTAGCCCGGGACAGAGAACCTTTAAAAACTATGGCTACACCTTC. Encoded protein: CASSPGQRTFKNYGYTF.

This sequence joins TRBV10-3 and TRBJ2-7, with TRBD1 matching over 8 bases. V trimming: 2 bases; J trimming: 6 bases; junction bases outside the gene matches: 12. CDR1 and CDR2 (germline): ENHRY, SYGVKD. The CDR3 is 16 amino acids. In DNA, the CDR3 is TGTGCCATCAGTGAGGCACCTCTTGGACAGGGCTTCGAGCAGTACTTC. Amino acids: CAISEAPLGQGFEQYF.

The chain employs TRBV30 and TRBJ1-5; D perhaps matches TRBD1 (6 bases). V was clipped by 1 base and J by 5 bases, with 15 bases between them. Germline values: CDR1 GTSNPN, CDR2 SVGIG (reference sequence). The CDR3 runs 15 residues. The CDR3 DNA reads TGTGCCTGGAGTGGTCAGGACAGCCCCTATCAGCCCCAGCATTTT. This codes for CAWSGQDSPYQPQHF.

The chain combines TRBV7-6 with TRBJ1-5; TRBD1 agrees at 9 bases. CDR3 length equals 20 residues. The germline gives CDR1 SGHVS, CDR2 FNYEAQ. The V and J ends lost 1 base and 1 base, in that order; junction bases with no gene match: 14. Here the CDR3 DNA reads TGTGCCAGCAGCTTAGAGGCCTGGGAGGGACAGGGTTTGAGCAATCAGCCCCAGCATTTT. Its translation: CASSLEAWEGQGLSNQPQHF.

V is TRBV2 and J is TRBJ2-3; 14 nucleotides align to TRBD2. V shed 6 bases and J 1 base; nucleotides not matched to a gene: 6. The germline V gene has CDR1 SNHLY and CDR2 FYNNEI. The CDR3 runs to 17 residues. The CDR3 nucleotides read TGTGCCAGCAGGGTCCCGGGACTAGCGGGGGGCACAGATACGCAGTATTTT. It translates to CASRVPGLAGGTDTQYF.

This chain links TRBV11-2 with TRBJ1-3, with D maybe TRBD1 (5 bases). This CDR3 has 15 amino acids. With 5 bases removed from V and 0 bases from J, the gap between germline ends came to 11 bases. CDR1 is SGHAT and CDR2 is FQNNGV in the germline V gene. As DNA, the CDR3 is TGTGCCAGCAGCACCTACAGGAACTCTGGAAACACCATATATTTT. Encoded protein: CASSTYRNSGNTIYF.

CDR3 nucleotides: TGTGCCAGTGCACCTCGGGGGGGCTCTGGGGCCAACGTCCTGACTTTC. Translating it yields CASAPRGGSGANVLTF. This chain uses TRBV5-4 with TRBJ2-6; 8 bases match TRBD2. The CDR3 length is 16 residues. J lost 0 bases, V lost 8 bases, and 7 bases had no gene match. CDR1 SGHNT and CDR2 YYREEE come from the germline V gene (reference sequence).

The rearrangement uses TRBV19 and TRBJ2-2; TRBD1 agrees at 8 bases. The germline gives CDR1 LNHDA, CDR2 SQIVND (reference sequence). Losses at the gene ends were 5 bases for V and 1 base for J; bases not matched to a gene: 9. The CDR3 runs to 17 residues. CDR3 DNA sequence: TGTGCCAGTAGTCCAGAGGCCGGGACAGGGAACACCGGGGAGCTGTTTTTT. Amino acid sequence: CASSPEAGTGNTGELFF.

The chain employs TRBV29-1 and TRBJ2-5; 8 nucleotides line up with TRBD1. There are 15 residues in the CDR3. Germline V gene data show CDR1 as SQVTM and CDR2 as ANQGSEA. The junction had 15 bases not matched to a gene; V was cut back by 3 bases and J by 9 bases. The CDR3: CSVEGNDRGVEAQYF. CDR3 DNA: TGCAGCGTTGAGGGCAACGACAGGGGCGTGGAGGCCCAGTACTTC.

This sequence joins TRBV27 and TRBJ1-6; D uncertain. Trimming pared 1 base from V and 0 bases from J, leaving 10 bases between. The germline V gene has CDR1 MNHEY and CDR2 SMNVEV (reference sequence). This CDR3 has 17 amino acids. CDR3 DNA: TGTGCCAGCAGTTTATTCCCCGATAGCTCCTATAATTCACCCCTCCACTTT. Its protein is CASSLFPDSSYNSPLHF.

The chain couples TRBV27 to TRBJ2-2; TRBD2 might be the D (6 bases). CDR3 length: 13 amino acids. V dropped 2 bases and J dropped 10 bases, with 11 bases sitting between them. Germline V lookup: CDR1 MNHEY, CDR2 SMNVEV (reference sequence). The CDR3 is CASSLRSGEELFF. In DNA, the CDR3 is TGTGCCAGCAGTTTACGGTCGGGAGAGGAGCTGTTTTTT.

In this sample, this clone turned up once. The chain links TRBV3-1 (or the pseudogene TRBV3-2) to TRBJ2-1; 7 bases align to TRBD2. Germline-derived CDR1 and CDR2 are LGHDT and YNNKEL (reference sequence). Germline trimming cut 1 base from V and 5 bases from J; bases unmatched to any gene: 5. The CDR3 loop spans 15 amino acids. The DNA for the CDR3 is TGTGCCAGCAGCCAAGTTTGGGGGGGGAACAATGAGCAGTTCTTC. Encoded protein: CASSQVWGGNNEQFF.

The chain combines TRBV11-2 with TRBJ1-1; D is possibly TRBD1 (5 bases). Trimming removed 0 bases from V and 6 bases from J, with 11 bases in between. This CDR3 contains 14 residues. Germline loops: CDR1 SGHAT, CDR2 FQNNGV. The CDR3: CASSLDRGGAEAFF. CDR3 nucleotides: TGTGCCAGCAGCTTAGATCGTGGGGGGGCTGAAGCTTTCTTT.

The chain employs TRBV5-1 and TRBJ1-4, with 7 bases fitting TRBD1. From germline, CDR1 is SGHRS and CDR2 YFSETQ. The CDR3 spans 14 residues. Unmatched junction bases numbered 6, after V lost 4 bases and J lost 6 bases. Written as DNA, the CDR3 is TGCGCCAGCAGCCTAGGGACAGATTATGAAAAACTGTTTTTT. Translated, it gives CASSLGTDYEKLFF.

The chain carries TRBV6-5 and TRBJ2-7; 9 positions match TRBD2. CDR3 length: 15 amino acids. Germline CDR1 is MNHEY and CDR2 is SVGAGI. V lost 5 bases to trimming and J lost 6 bases; unmatched junction nucleotides: 11. The CDR3: CASSRTGTSSAEQYF. DNA for the CDR3: TGTGCCAGCAGTAGAACCGGGACTAGCTCGGCCGAGCAGTACTTC.

A few counts support this clone. This chain uses TRBV7-2 with TRBJ1-4; no definite D call. The V gene lost 5 bases and the J gene lost 2 bases, with 12 bases spanning the gap. The germline V gene has CDR1 SGHTA and CDR2 FQGNSA. The CDR3 length is 15 residues. The chain's CDR3 is CASSTWTGTNEKLFF. CDR3 nucleotides: TGTGCCAGCAGCACCTGGACGGGGACTAATGAAAAACTGTTTTTT.

The chain recombines TRBV6-6 with TRBJ1-3, with a weak D call TRBD1 (5 bases). The CDR3 has 16 residues. The V gene's germline CDR1 is MNHNY and CDR2 SVGAGI (reference sequence). V lost 0 bases, J lost 1 base, and 10 bases lay in between. The CDR3 DNA sequence: TGTGCCAGCAGTTACTCGACCCAGGGATCTGGAAACACCATATATTTT. It translates to CASSYSTQGSGNTIYF.

The CDR3 reads CASSPGDTGSNQPQHF. CDR3 sequence (DNA): TGTGCCAGCTCACCGGGCGACACAGGTAGCAATCAGCCCCAGCATTTT. The chain carries TRBV18 and TRBJ1-5, with TRBD1 as a possible D gene (5 bases). V lost 3 bases, J lost 0 bases, and 12 bases lay in between. Germline V gene lookup returns CDR1 KGHSH and CDR2 LQKENI. The CDR3 extends over 16 amino acids.